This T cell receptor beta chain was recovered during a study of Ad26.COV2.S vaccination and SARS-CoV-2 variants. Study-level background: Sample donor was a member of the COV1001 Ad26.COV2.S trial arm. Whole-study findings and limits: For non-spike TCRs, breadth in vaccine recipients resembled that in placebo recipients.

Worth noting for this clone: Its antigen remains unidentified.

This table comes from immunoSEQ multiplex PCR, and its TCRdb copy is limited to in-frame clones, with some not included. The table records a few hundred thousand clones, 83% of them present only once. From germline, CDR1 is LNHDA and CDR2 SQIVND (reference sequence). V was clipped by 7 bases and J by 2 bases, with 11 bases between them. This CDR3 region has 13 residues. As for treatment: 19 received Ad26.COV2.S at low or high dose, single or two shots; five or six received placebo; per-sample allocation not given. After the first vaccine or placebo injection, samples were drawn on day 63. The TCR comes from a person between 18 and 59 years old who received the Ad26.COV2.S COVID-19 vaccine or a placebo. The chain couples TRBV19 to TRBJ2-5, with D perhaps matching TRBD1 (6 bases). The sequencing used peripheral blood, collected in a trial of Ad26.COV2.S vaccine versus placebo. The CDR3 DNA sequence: TGTGCCAGTAAACCCGGGACACAAGAGACCCAGTACTTC. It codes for CASKPGTQETQYF.